Described below is a single T cell receptor beta chain sequence and its context. Its antigen is undetermined. This record comes from a study of shared clonotypes between healthy human individuals. The study, taken as a whole, reports: Genetic and exposure-history diversity was limited by the few donors.

Each of the donors was a healthy adult who was HIV-negative and had not had a recent acute infection or vaccination. Produced via immunoSEQ multiplex PCR; TCRdb's table is partial and in-frame only. Of 450,000 to 500,000 clones listed, more than 65% are singletons. The sample comprised PBMCs. The receptor's source is a woman between 40 and 55 years old in good health. Some clones in this sample may be carry-over from other donors' samples.

This CDR3 is CASSLGDRDPEKLFF. The CDR3 coding sequence is TGTGCCAGCAGTTTAGGGGACAGGGATCCCGAAAAACTGTTTTTT. The gene calls are TRBV28 and TRBJ1-4; 9 nucleotides align to TRBD1. Trimming at V came to 2 bases and at J to 8 bases, leaving 6 bases not matched to a gene. The CDR3 runs to 15 residues. The V gene's germline CDR1 is MDHEN and CDR2 SYDVKM.